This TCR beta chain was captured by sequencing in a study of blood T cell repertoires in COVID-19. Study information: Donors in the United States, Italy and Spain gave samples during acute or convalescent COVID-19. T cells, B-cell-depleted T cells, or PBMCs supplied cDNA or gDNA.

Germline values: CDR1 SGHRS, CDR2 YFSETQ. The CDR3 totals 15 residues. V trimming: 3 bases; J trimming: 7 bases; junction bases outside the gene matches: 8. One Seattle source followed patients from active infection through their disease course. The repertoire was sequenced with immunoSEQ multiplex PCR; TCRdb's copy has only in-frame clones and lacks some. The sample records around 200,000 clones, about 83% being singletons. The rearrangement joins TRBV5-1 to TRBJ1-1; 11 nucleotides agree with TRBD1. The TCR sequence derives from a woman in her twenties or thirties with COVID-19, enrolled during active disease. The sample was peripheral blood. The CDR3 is CASSSGTGGSIEAFF. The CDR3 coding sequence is TGCGCCAGCAGCTCCGGGACAGGGGGTTCAATTGAAGCTTTCTTT.